This T cell receptor (beta chain) was sequenced for a study of blood T cell repertoires in COVID-19. About the research overall: Spain, Italy and the United States supplied samples that represented acute and convalescent COVID-19.

CDR1 is SQVTM and CDR2 is ANQGSEA in the germline V gene. CDR3 length: 12 residues. V was cut by 4 bases and J by 4 bases, with 10 bases left in between. Authors' data handling: The assay estimated nucleated cells by amplifying reference gene primers. Here immunoSEQ multiplex PCR was the method, and the copy in TCRdb shows in-frame clones only, minus some. Clone size and the V and J calls come from that table; the DNA yielded D and trimming. Of approximately 250,000 clones in the sample, roughly 86% were seen once. In this sample, this clone turned up once. The sequencing input was peripheral blood. This chain joins TRBV29-1 and TRBJ1-2; D is unresolved. This sequence was found in a man in his fifties with acute or convalescent COVID-19. This chain's CDR3 is CSVGRRIYGYTF. The CDR3 nucleotides read TGCAGCGTTGGACGGAGGATCTATGGCTACACCTTC. Filled out from reference TRBV29-1 and TRBJ1-2, the complete variable domain reads SAVISQKPSRDICQRGTSLTIQCQVDSQVTMMFWYRQQPGQSLTLIATANQGSEATYESGFVIDKFPISRPNLTFSTLTVSNMSPEDSSIYLCSVGRRIYGYTFGSGTRLTVV.